This T cell receptor beta chain derives from a study of blood T cell repertoires in COVID-19. Study details: T cells, B-cell-depleted T cells, or PBMCs supplied cDNA or gDNA.

For this clone: This specimen includes other DNA sequences encoding the same CDR3.

The V and J ends lost 6 bases and 0 bases respectively, with 9 bases between them. Germline V gene lookup returns CDR1 KGHSH and CDR2 LQKENI. The CDR3 has 14 residues. In the original workflow: Cell counts per sample came from amplifying reference gene primers. Libraries were prepared by immunoSEQ multiplex PCR; TCRdb keeps only in-frame clonotypes and omits some of them. Clone size and V and J calls were adopted from that table, with D and trimming inferred from the DNA. The table includes some 240,000 clones, approximately 85% detected once. This sequence joins TRBV18 and TRBJ1-3; D might be TRBD1 (5 bases). This receptor was identified in a woman aged 60-75 years with active or convalescent COVID-19. Sequencing was carried out using peripheral blood. The CDR3 coding sequence is TGTGCCAGCTCCCCCGACAGCTCTGGAAACACCATATATTTT. It yields the protein CASSPDSSGNTIYF.